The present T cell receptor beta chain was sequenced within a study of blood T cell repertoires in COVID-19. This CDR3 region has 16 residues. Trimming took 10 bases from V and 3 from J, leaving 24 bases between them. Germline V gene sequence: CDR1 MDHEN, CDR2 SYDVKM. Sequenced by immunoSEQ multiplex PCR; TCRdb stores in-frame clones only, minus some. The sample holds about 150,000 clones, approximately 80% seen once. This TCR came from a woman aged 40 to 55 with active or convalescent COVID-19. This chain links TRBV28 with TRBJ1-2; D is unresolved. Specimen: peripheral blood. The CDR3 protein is CATPGGKGRLDYGYTF. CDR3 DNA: TGTGCCACTCCAGGAGGAAAGGGTCGACTCGACTATGGCTACACCTTC.